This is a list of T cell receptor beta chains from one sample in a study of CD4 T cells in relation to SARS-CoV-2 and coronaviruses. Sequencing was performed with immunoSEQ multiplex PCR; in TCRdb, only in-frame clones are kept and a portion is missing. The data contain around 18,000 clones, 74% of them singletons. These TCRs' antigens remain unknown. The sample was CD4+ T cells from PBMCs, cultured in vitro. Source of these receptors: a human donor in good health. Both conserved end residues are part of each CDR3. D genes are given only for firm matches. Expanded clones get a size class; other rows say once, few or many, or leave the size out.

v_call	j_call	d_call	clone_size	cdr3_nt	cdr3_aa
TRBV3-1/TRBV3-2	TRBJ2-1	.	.	TGTGCCAGCAGCCAAGACTGGCGAGCGGGCGTGTACAATGAGCAGTTCTTC	CASSQDWRAGVYNEQFF
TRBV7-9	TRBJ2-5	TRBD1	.	TGTGCCAGCAAACCGGGACAGGACCAAGAGACCCAGTACTTC	CASKPGQDQETQYF
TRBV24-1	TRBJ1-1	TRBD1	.	TGTGCCACCAGAAACAGGGGGAACACTGAAGCTTTCTTT	CATRNRGNTEAFF
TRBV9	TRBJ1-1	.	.	TGTGCCAGCAGCCCCCTAAGGGGCCGGGGGGCTGAAGCTTTCTTT	CASSPLRGRGAEAFF
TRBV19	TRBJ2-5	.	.	TGTGCCAGTAGTCCCGTCACTAGTGGTTTGGAGACCCAGTACTTC	CASSPVTSGLETQYF
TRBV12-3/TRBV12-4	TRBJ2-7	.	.	TGTGCCAGCAGTTTTTTTGGACACGAGCAGTACTTC	CASSFFGHEQYF
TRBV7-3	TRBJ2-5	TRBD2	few	TGTGCCAGCAGCTCGGGGGGAGAGACCCAGTACTTC	CASSSGGETQYF
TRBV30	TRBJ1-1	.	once	TGTGCCTGGAGACCTCCGGGACGGCGGGGGACTGAAGCTTTCTTT	CAWRPPGRRGTEAFF
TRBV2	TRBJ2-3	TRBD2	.	TGTGCCAGCAGACCGACTAGCGGCACAGATACGCAGTATTTT	CASRPTSGTDTQYF
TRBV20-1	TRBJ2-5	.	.	TGCAGTGCGACCCGGGAAGAGACCCAGTACTTC	CSATREETQYF
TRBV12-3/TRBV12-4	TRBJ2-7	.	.	TGTGCCAGCAAAGGGACACACGAGCAGTACTTC	CASKGTHEQYF
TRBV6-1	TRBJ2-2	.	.	TGTGCCAGCAGTGAAGCGGTTAGGGTGAACACCGGGGAGCTGTTTTTT	CASSEAVRVNTGELFF
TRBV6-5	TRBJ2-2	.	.	TGTGCCAGCAGTTACAACGCCCCCGGGGACACCGGGGAGCTGTTTTTT	CASSYNAPGDTGELFF
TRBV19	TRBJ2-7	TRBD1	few	TGTGCCAGTAGTCTCAAAACGGGACAGGGGGGCTACGAGCAGTACTTC	CASSLKTGQGGYEQYF
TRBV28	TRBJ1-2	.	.	TGTGCCAGCAGCCTCCTAGGGATCTATGGCTACACCTTC	CASSLLGIYGYTF